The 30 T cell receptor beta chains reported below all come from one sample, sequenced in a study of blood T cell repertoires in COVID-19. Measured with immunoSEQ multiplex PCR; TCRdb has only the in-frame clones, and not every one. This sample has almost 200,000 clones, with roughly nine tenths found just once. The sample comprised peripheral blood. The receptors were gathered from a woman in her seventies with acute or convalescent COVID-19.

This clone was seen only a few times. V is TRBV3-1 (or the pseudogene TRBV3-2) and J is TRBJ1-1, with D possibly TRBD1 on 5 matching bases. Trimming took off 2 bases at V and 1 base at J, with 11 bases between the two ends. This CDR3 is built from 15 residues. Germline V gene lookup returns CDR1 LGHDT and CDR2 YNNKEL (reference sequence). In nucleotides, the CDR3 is TGTGCCAGCAGCCAATCGGGACTTCGGAACACTGAAGCTTTCTTT. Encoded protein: CASSQSGLRNTEAFF.

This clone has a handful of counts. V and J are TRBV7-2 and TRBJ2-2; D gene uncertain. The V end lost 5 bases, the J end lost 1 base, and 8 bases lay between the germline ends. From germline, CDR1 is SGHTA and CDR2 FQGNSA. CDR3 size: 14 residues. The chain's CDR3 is CASSPQLNTGELFF. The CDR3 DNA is TGTGCCAGCAGCCCCCAGTTGAACACCGGGGAGCTGTTTTTT.

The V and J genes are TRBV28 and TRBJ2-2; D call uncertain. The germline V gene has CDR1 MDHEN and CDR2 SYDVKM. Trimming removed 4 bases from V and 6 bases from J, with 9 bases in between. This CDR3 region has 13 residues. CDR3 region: CASSSLRSGELFF. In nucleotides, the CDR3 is TGTGCCAGCAGTTCCTTACGGTCCGGGGAGCTGTTTTTT.

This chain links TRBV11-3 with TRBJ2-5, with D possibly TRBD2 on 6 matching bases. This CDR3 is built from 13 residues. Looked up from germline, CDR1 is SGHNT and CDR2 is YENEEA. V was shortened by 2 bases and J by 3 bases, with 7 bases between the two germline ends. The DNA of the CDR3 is TGTGCCAGCAGCTTAATAGCGGAAGAGACCCAGTACTTC. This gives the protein CASSLIAEETQYF. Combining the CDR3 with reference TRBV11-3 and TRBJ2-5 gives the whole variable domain EAGVVQSPRYKIIEKKQPVAFWCNPISGHNTLYWYLQNLGQGPELLIRYENEEAVDDSQLPKDRFSAERLKGVDSTLKIQPAELGDSAVYLCASSLIAEETQYFGPGTRLLVL.

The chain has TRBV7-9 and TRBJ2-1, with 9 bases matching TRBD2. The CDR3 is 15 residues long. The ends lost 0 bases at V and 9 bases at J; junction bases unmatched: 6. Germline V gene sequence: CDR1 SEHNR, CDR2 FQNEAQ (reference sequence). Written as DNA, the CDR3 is TGTGCCAGCAGCTTAGCGCGGGGGGGCCCTACTGAGCAGTTCTTC. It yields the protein CASSLARGGPTEQFF. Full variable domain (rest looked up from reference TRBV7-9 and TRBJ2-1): DTGVSQNPRHKITKRGQNVTFRCDPISEHNRLYWYRQTLGQGPEFLTYFQNEAQLEKSRLLSDRFSAERPKGSFSTLEIQRTEQGDSAMYLCASSLARGGPTEQFFGPGTRLTVL.

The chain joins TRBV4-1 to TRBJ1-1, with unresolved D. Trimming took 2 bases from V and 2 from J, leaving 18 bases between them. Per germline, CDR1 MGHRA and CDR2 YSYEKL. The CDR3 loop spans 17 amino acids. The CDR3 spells CASSQFVGSPSNTEAFF. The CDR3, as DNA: TGCGCCAGCAGCCAATTTGTCGGTTCCCCAAGCAACACTGAAGCTTTCTTT.

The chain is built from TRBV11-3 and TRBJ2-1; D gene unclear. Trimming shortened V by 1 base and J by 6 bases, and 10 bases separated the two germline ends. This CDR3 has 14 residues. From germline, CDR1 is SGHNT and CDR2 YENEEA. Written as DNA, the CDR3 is TGTGCCAGCAGCTTAGTTTTTAGCCCCAATGAGCAGTTCTTC. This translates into CASSLVFSPNEQFF.

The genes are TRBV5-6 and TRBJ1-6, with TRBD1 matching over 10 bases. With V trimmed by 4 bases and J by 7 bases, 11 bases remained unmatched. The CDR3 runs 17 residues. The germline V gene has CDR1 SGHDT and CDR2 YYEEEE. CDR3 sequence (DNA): TGTGCCAGCAGCGGACCGGGACAGGGGATTCGAAATTCACCCCTCCACTTT. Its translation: CASSGPGQGIRNSPLHF.

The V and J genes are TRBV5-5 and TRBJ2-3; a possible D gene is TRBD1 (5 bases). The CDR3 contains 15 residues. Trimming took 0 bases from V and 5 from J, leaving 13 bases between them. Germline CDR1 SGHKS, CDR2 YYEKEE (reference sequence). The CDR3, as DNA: TGTGCCAGCAGCTTGGCCACAGCAGGGTTAGATACGCAGTATTTT. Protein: CASSLATAGLDTQYF.

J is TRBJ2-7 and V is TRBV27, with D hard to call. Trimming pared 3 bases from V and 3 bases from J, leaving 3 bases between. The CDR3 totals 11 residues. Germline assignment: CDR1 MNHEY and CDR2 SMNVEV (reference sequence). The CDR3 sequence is CASSFRYEQYF. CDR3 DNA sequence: TGTGCCAGCAGTTTCCGCTACGAGCAGTACTTC.

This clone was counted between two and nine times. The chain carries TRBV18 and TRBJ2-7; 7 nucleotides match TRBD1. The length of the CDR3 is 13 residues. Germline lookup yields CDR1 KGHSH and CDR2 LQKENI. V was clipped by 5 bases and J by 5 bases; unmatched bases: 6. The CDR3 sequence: CASSERQGDEQYF. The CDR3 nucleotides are TGTGCCAGCTCAGAACGACAGGGTGACGAGCAGTACTTC.

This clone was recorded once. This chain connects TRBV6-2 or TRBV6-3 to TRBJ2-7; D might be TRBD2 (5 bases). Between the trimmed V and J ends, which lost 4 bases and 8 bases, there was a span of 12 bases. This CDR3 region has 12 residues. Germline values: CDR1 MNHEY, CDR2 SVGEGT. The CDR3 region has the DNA TGTGCCAGCAGTTCGATGCGGGCCCAGCAGTACTTC. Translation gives CASSSMRAQQYF.

CDR3 sequence: CASSPLAHDTEYF. As DNA, the CDR3 is TGTGCCAGCTCACCCCTGGCACACGACACAGAGTATTTT. The gene calls are TRBV18 and TRBJ2-3; D is undetermined. This CDR3 comprises 13 residues. Between the trimmed V and J ends, which lost 3 bases and 13 bases, there was a span of 17 bases. Germline values: CDR1 KGHSH, CDR2 LQKENI.

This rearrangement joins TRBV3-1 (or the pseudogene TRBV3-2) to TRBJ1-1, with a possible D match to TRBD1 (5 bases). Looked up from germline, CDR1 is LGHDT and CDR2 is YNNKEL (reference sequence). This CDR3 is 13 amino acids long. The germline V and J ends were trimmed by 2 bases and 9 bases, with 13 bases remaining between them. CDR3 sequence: CASSQIGTTQAFF. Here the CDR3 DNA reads TGTGCCAGCAGCCAAATTGGGACTACCCAAGCTTTCTTT.

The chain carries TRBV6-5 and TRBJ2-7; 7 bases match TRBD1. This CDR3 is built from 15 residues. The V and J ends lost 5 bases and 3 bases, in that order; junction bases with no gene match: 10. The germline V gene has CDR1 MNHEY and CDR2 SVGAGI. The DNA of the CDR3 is TGTGCCAGCAGTAGGGGTGGGGGACAGCTCTACGAGCAGTACTTC. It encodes CASSRGGGQLYEQYF.

CDR3 sequence (DNA): TGTGCCAGCAGCCAAGTACTTGGTAATTCACCCCTCCACTTT. Its translation is CASSQVLGNSPLHF. The chain employs TRBV11-2 and TRBJ1-6; D gene uncertain. Germline V gene lookup returns CDR1 SGHAT and CDR2 FQNNGV. Deletions cut 5 bases from V and 6 bases from J, with 11 bases between. The CDR3 runs to 14 residues.

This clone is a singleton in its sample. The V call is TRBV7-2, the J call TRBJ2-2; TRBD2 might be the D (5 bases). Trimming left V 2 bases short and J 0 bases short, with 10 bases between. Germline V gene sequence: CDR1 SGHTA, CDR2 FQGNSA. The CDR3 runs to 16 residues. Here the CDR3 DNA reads TGTGCCAGCAGCTTATTCGGGGTTGCGAACACCGGGGAGCTGTTTTTT. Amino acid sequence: CASSLFGVANTGELFF.

The CDR3 nucleotides are TGTGCCAGCAGCCAAGATCCATCCGGGATTGAAGCTTTCTTT. Amino acids: CASSQDPSGIEAFF. The chain uses TRBV4-2 and TRBJ1-1; D gene uncertain. Germline lookup yields CDR1 LGHNA and CDR2 YNFKEQ. This CDR3 contains 14 residues. Trimming left V 0 bases short and J 7 bases short, with 12 bases between.

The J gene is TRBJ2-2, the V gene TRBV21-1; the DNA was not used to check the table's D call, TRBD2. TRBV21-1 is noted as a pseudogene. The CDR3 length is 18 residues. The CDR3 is CASSPCARTSDSTGELFF. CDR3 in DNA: TGTGCCAGCAGCCCCTGTGCGAGGACTAGCGACTCCACCGGGGAGCTGTTTTTT.

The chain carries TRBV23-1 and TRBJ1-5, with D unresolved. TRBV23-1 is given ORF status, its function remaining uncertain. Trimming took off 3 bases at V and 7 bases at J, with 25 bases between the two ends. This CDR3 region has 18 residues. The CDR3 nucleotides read TGCGCCAGCAGTCATACAGCGGGAGGCGCCTGGAAGCGGCAGCCCCAGCATTTT. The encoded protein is CASSHTAGGAWKRQPQHF.

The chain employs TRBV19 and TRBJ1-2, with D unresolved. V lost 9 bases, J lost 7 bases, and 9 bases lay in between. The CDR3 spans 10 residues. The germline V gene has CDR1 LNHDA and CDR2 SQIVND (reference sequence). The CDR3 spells CASRESGYTF. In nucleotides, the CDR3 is TGTGCCAGCCGGGAGTCTGGCTACACCTTC.

CDR3 coding DNA: TGCGCCAGCAGACAGACAGGTTTCTACGAGCAGTACTTC. It codes for CASRQTGFYEQYF. This chain connects TRBV5-1 to TRBJ2-7; D possibly corresponds to TRBD1 (6 bases). CDR1 is SGHRS, CDR2 YFSETQ, per germline. V was clipped by 5 bases and J by 3 bases, with 12 bases between them. The CDR3 is 13 residues long.

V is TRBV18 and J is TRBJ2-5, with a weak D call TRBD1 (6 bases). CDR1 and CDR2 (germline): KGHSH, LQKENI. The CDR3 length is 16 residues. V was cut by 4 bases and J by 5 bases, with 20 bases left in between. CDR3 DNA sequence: TGTGCCAGCTCACGGTCTGTCGCAGGGGCTGGTGAGACCCAGTACTTC. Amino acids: CASSRSVAGAGETQYF.

This CDR3 reads CASSHPRGEQYF. As DNA, the CDR3 is TGTGCCAGCAGCCACCCCCGGGGGGAGCAGTACTTC. J is TRBJ2-7 and V is TRBV4-2, with D perhaps matching TRBD2 (6 bases). V dropped 3 bases and J dropped 7 bases, with 10 bases sitting between them. The germline gives CDR1 LGHNA, CDR2 YNFKEQ. This CDR3 contains 12 residues.

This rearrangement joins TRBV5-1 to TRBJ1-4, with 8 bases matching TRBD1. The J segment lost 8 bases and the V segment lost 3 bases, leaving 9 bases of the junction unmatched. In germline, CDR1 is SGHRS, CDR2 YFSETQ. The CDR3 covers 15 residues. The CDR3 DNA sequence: TGCGCCAGCAGCTGGCAGGGGGCGGATGGGGAAAAACTGTTTTTT. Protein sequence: CASSWQGADGEKLFF.

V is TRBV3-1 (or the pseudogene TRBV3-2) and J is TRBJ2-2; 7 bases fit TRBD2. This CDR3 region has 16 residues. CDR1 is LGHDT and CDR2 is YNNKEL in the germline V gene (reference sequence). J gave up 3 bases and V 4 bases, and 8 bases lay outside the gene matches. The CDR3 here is CASSLLTSSDTGELFF. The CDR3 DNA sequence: TGTGCCAGCAGCCTACTGACTAGCTCGGACACCGGGGAGCTGTTTTTT.

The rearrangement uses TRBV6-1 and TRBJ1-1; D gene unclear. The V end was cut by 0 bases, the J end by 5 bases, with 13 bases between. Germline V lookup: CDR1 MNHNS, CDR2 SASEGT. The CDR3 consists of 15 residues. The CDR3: CASSEAGVGGTEAFF. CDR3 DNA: TGTGCCAGCAGTGAAGCCGGGGTCGGTGGGACTGAAGCTTTCTTT.

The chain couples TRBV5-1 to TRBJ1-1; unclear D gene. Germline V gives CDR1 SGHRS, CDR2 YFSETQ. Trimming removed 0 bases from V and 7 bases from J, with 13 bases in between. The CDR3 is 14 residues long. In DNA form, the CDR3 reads TGCGCCAGCAGCTTGGAGGCAGGCAAGATTGAAGCTTTCTTT. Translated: CASSLEAGKIEAFF.

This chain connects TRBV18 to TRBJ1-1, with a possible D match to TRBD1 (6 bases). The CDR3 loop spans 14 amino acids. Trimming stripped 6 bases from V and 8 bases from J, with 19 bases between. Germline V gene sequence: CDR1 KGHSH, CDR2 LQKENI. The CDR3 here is CASSHTGPGGEAFF. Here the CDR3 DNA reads TGTGCCAGCTCCCATACAGGGCCGGGCGGGGAAGCTTTCTTT.

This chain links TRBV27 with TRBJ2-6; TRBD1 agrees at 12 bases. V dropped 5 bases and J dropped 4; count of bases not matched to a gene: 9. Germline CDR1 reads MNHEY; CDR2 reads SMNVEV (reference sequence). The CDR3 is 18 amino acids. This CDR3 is CASSRRDRGPEGANVLTF. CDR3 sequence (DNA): TGTGCCAGCAGTCGAAGGGACAGGGGGCCGGAAGGGGCCAACGTCCTGACTTTC.